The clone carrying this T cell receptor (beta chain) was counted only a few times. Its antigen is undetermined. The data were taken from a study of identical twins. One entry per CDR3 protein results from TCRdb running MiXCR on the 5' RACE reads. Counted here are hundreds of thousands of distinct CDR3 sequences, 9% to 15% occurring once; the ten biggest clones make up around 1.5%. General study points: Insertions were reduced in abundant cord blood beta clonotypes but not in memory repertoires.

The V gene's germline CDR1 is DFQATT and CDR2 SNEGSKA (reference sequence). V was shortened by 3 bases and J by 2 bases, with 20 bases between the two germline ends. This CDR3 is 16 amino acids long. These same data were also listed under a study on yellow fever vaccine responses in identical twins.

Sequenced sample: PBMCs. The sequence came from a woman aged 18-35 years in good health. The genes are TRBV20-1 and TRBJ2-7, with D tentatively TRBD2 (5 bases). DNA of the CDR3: TGCAGTGCTAGCGCCCCAGGAACGGGGAAAGCCTACGAGCAGTACGTC. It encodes CSASAPGTGKAYEQYV.